This T cell receptor (beta chain) originates from a study of CD8+ T cells in alopecia areata. Study-wide points: Sequence data from scalp samples additionally include resident alphabeta T cells of normal skin.

CD4+ cells from roughly 5 patients underwent sorting into CD25+CD127- cells. The length of the CDR3 is 17 residues. The V and J ends lost 2 bases and 1 base respectively, with 18 bases between them. CDR1 is PRHDT, CDR2 FYEKMQ, per germline (reference sequence). This clone has a single count. Its specificity is not known. cDNA prepared by RNA extraction and subsequent reverse transcription served as the template for sequencing. Sequencing used immunoSEQ multiplex PCR; TCRdb keeps in-frame clones, though not all of them. Here the sample spans just over 20,000 clones, around 62% being singletons. The sequencing input was CD4+ Tregs sorted from blood. J is TRBJ2-7 and V is TRBV13; D may match TRBD1 or TRBD2 (6 bases each). The receptor comes from a human donor with alopecia areata. The CDR3, as DNA: TGTGCCAGCAGCTTAACCATAGGAGGGGGGCCTTCCTACGAGCAGTACTTC. Translated: CASSLTIGGGPSYEQYF.